This T cell receptor beta chain was observed in a study of T cells in Graves' hyperthyroidism and ophthalmopathy. This CDR3 region has 16 residues. V dropped 0 bases and J dropped 3 bases, with 13 bases sitting between them. CDR1 SGHRS and CDR2 YFSETQ come from the germline V gene. Notes on this clonotype: Antigen specificity is unknown.

RNA transcripts provided the source from which TCR beta CDR3 regions were amplified. The HTBI primer set served for first-round RT-PCR of the TCR CDR3. From the multiplex PCR reads, TCRdb called clonotypes with MiXCR, one entry per CDR3 protein. This table holds hundreds of thousands of distinct CDR3 sequences, 16% found once. General study findings and limits: Among thyroid clonotypes expanded above 0.001, most also appeared in blood.

Absent ophthalmopathy progression within 18 months defined stable Graves' hyperthyroidism. Participants, patients aged 18 to 65, had newly diagnosed hyperthyroidism with a duration under 2 months. Specimen: blood. The receptor's source is a woman between 18 and 29 years old with Graves' hyperthyroidism. The gene calls are TRBV5-1 and TRBJ2-1; maybe TRBD2 (6 bases). In DNA form, the CDR3 reads TGCGCCAGCAGCTTGGCCCCCGGGACTGTCTACAATGAGCAGTTCTTC. This encodes CASSLAPGTVYNEQFF.